The rows below give T cell receptor beta chains drawn from one sample of a study of CD8+ T cells in alopecia areata. Clones were sequenced by immunoSEQ multiplex PCR, and TCRdb holds only the in-frame ones, with some missing. The data contain fewer than 200,000 clones, roughly 62% of them singletons. Sequenced material: CD8+ T cells sorted from blood, taken at week 24, from a patient treated with tofacitinib. The source of these receptors is a human donor with alopecia areata. CDR3s include the opening cysteine and the closing phenylalanine or tryptophan. The D gene is left open where the match is weak. Clone sizes are given selectively: once, few, many, or a class where the clone is expanded.

v_call	d_call	j_call	clone_size	cdr3_nt	cdr3_aa
TRBV29-1	TRBD1	TRBJ1-1	few	TGCAGCGTCCCGACAGGGGGAGGGGGTGAAGCTTTCTTT	CSVPTGGGGEAFF
TRBV2	TRBD2	TRBJ2-5	NA	TGTGCCAGCAGGTCATCTAGCGGGTCCTTCAAAGAGACCCAGTACTTC	CASRSSSGSFKETQYF
TRBV15	NA	TRBJ1-5	NA	TGTGCCACCAGCAGAGGGACTGGGCAGCCCCAGCATTTT	CATSRGTGQPQHF
TRBV6-5	TRBD2	TRBJ2-1	many	TGTGCCAGCAGTTACTCGACTAGCGGACACAATGAGCAGTTCTTC	CASSYSTSGHNEQFF
TRBV2	NA	TRBJ2-3	NA	TGTGCCAGCAGCGACAACCTCAGGACAGATACGCAGTATTTT	CASSDNLRTDTQYF
TRBV9	NA	TRBJ1-1	NA	TGTGCCAGCAGCGCTGCGGGAACTTTCTTT	CASSAAGTFF
TRBV5-6	TRBD1	TRBJ2-7	NA	TGTGCCAGCATCCTCCGGGACAGGGTAGACGGTCAGTACTTC	CASILRDRVDGQYF
TRBV30	NA	TRBJ1-5	few	TGTGCCTGGAGTCTCGATTCCGACGGGCCCAATCAGCCCCAGCATTTT	CAWSLDSDGPNQPQHF
TRBV5-4	TRBD1	TRBJ2-5	NA	TGTGCCAGCAGCCCTGGACAGGGGAAGACCCAGTACTTC	CASSPGQGKTQYF
TRBV7-8	NA	TRBJ1-5	NA	TGTGCCAGCAGCGCAAGACTGGGAGGGAATCAGCCCCAGCATTTT	CASSARLGGNQPQHF
TRBV13	NA	TRBJ2-1	NA	TGTGCCAGCAGCCCGACAAGTCACTACAATGAGCAGTTCTTC	CASSPTSHYNEQFF
TRBV6-5	NA	TRBJ1-5	NA	TGTGCCAGCAGTTCCCGGGAGGGTGGGCAGCCCCAGCATTTT	CASSSREGGQPQHF
TRBV9	NA	TRBJ2-3	NA	TGTGCCAGCAAGGACAGCGAGCTTATCGCGCAGTATTTT	CASKDSELIAQYF
TRBV6-5	NA	TRBJ2-7	few	TGTGCCAGCAGTGACCCCCCCACCGGCTACGAGCAGTACTTC	CASSDPPTGYEQYF
TRBV5-1	TRBD1	TRBJ2-7	NA	TGCGCCAGCAGCTTTAACAGGGGGTTCGACGAGCAGTACTTC	CASSFNRGFDEQYF
TRBV10-2	NA	TRBJ1-5	few	TGCGCCAGCAGTGCGTCAGGGTATGAACAGCCCCAGCATTTT	CASSASGYEQPQHF
TRBV7-2	NA	TRBJ2-5	NA	TGTGCCAGCAGCTTAGTCCTAACTCGGACCCAGTACTTC	CASSLVLTRTQYF
TRBV2	NA	TRBJ2-5	NA	TGTGCCAGCCACAGTGACGGGGGGCTCGAGGCGACCCAGTACTTC	CASHSDGGLEATQYF
TRBV7-6	TRBD2	TRBJ2-5	once	TGTGCCAGCAGAAACAGCGGGGGGGCCGTGGAGACCCAGTACTTC	CASRNSGGAVETQYF
TRBV27	NA	TRBJ1-2	NA	TGTGCCAGCAGTCTACACACAGGGTCGCTTGGCTACACCTTC	CASSLHTGSLGYTF
TRBV29-1	NA	TRBJ1-1	few	TGCAGCGCCTGGCCCGATCTCACTGAAGCTTTCTTT	CSAWPDLTEAFF
TRBV4-1	TRBD1	TRBJ2-6	NA	TGCGCCAGCAGCTTCCCGGACAGGGGGCCTCCTGGGGCCAACGTCCTGACTTTC	CASSFPDRGPPGANVLTF
TRBV4-2	NA	TRBJ1-5	NA	TGTGCCAGCAGCCAAGAGTTTCCGAATCAGCCCCAGCATTTT	CASSQEFPNQPQHF
TRBV7-9	TRBD1	TRBJ1-1	NA	TGTGCCAGCAGCTACAGGGGACGCGGAGTTAACACTGAAGCTTTCTTT	CASSYRGRGVNTEAFF
TRBV11-2	NA	TRBJ2-4	NA	TGTGCCAGCACTCTAACTTTAGCCAAAAACATTCAGTACTTC	CASTLTLAKNIQYF
TRBV4-1	TRBD2	TRBJ2-2	NA	TGCGCCAGCAGCCACGACGGACTAGCGTCCACCGGGGAGCTGTTTTTT	CASSHDGLASTGELFF
TRBV7-9	TRBD1	TRBJ1-5	NA	TGTGCCAGCAGCTTCGGACAGGGAGGTCAGCCCCAGCATTTT	CASSFGQGGQPQHF
TRBV29-1	TRBD1	TRBJ2-7	once	TGCAGCGTCGCCGGACAGGGGGCGGCTTACGAGCAGTACTTC	CSVAGQGAAYEQYF
TRBV7-8	NA	TRBJ2-7	NA	TGTGCCAGCAGCACCGGATACGAGCAGTACTTC	CASSTGYEQYF
TRBV4-1	NA	TRBJ2-1	NA	TGCGCCAGCAGCCCCTGGACCGATAACTACAATGAGCAGTTCTTC	CASSPWTDNYNEQFF
TRBV29-1	NA	TRBJ2-2	few	TGCAGCGTTGAGCTTAGGACAGCGAACACCGGGGAGCTGTTTTTT	CSVELRTANTGELFF
TRBV2	NA	TRBJ2-7	few	TGTGCCAGCAGTGAGGCCAAAACCGTAGCCGAGCAGTACTTC	CASSEAKTVAEQYF
TRBV14	NA	TRBJ1-1	NA	TGTGCCAGCAGCCTTGGGGGCTGGGCTGAAGCTTTCTTT	CASSLGGWAEAFF
TRBV7-2	TRBD2	TRBJ2-4	few	TGTGCCAGCAGCTTAGCCCTCCTGGTAGCGGGGGGACCCCTTCAGTACTTC	CASSLALLVAGGPLQYF
TRBV7-9	NA	TRBJ2-5	NA	TGTGCCAGCAGCTTAGTGGTGGGACAAGAGACCCAGTACTTC	CASSLVVGQETQYF
TRBV27	NA	TRBJ2-5	NA	TGTGCCAGCAGTTTATACGCAGCAGACACCTCCGTGGTGACCCAGTACTTC	CASSLYAADTSVVTQYF
TRBV5-5	TRBD1	TRBJ2-3	few	TGTGCCAGCAGCACCGGGACAGGGGGCACAGATACGCAGTATTTT	CASSTGTGGTDTQYF
TRBV27	NA	TRBJ1-5	NA	TGTGCCAGCAGTTCCCTGAATCAGCCCCAGCATTTT	CASSSLNQPQHF
TRBV19	NA	TRBJ1-5	NA	TGTGCCAGTAACCGGGTCAATCAGCCCCAGCATTTT	CASNRVNQPQHF
TRBV7-2	TRBD1	TRBJ2-7	NA	TGTGCCAGCAGCCCCGGGACAGGCGCAACGACACCTCGGGAGCAGTACTTC	CASSPGTGATTPREQYF
TRBV29-1	TRBD1	TRBJ2-1	NA	TGCAGCGTTGAAGACCGGATAGGGACAGGGGGGAACAATGAGCAGTTCTTC	CSVEDRIGTGGNNEQFF
TRBV5-1	NA	TRBJ2-5	few	TGCGCCAGCAGCTTGGGCCTGCAGGAGACCCAGTACTTC	CASSLGLQETQYF